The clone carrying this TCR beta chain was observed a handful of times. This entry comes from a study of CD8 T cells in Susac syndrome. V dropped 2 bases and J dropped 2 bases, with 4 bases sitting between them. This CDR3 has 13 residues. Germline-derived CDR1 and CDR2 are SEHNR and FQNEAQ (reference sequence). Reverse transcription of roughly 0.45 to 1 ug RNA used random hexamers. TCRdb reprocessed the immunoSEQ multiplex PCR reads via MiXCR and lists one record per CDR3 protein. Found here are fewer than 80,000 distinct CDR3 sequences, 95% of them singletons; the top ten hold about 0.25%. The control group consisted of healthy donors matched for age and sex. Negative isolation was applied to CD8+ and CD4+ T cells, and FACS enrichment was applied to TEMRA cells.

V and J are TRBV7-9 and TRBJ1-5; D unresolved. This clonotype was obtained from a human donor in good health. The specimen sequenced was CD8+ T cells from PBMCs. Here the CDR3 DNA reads TGTGCCAGCAGCTTATCAGGCAATCAGCCCCAGCATTTT. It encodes CASSLSGNQPQHF. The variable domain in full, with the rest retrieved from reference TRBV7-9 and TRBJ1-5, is DTGVSQNPRHKITKRGQNVTFRCDPISEHNRLYWYRQTLGQGPEFLTYFQNEAQLEKSRLLSDRFSAERPKGSFSTLEIQRTEQGDSAMYLCASSLSGNQPQHFGDGTRLSIL.